This is a list of T cell receptor beta chains from one sample in a study of beta chain features in type 1 diabetes. The data were produced by immunoSEQ multiplex PCR, yet TCRdb's version contains in-frame clones alone and is incomplete. The profile shows 400,000 or so clones, around a tenth of them singletons. Sequencing was carried out using central memory CD4+ T cells from blood. The receptors stem from a man aged 25 to 40 with type 1 diabetes. The CDR3 runs from the conserved cysteine through the conserved F or W. The D gene is left open where the match is weak. Size values are once, few and many counts, or a class for expanded clones, and some rows have none.

TRBV27,few,TRBJ2-7,15,TRBD2,CASSLRLAATYEQYF,TGTGCCAGCAGTTTACGGCTAGCGGCAACCTACGAGCAGTACTTC
TRBV7-2,-,TRBJ2-1,14,-,CASSTTRGRNEQFF,TGTGCCAGCAGTACCACGCGTGGGAGGAATGAGCAGTTCTTC
TRBV7-2,few,TRBJ2-1,12,-,CASSDQSNEQFF,TGTGCCAGCAGCGACCAGTCGAATGAGCAGTTCTTC
TRBV27,-,TRBJ1-1,14,TRBD1,CASSLTGGWTEAFF,TGTGCCAGCAGTTTAACAGGGGGATGGACTGAAGCTTTCTTT
TRBV19,few,TRBJ1-2,13,-,CAASEVKAYGYTF,TGTGCCGCCTCGGAGGTCAAGGCCTATGGCTACACCTTC
TRBV6-5,-,TRBJ2-1,13,-,CASKDTPGYEQFF,TGTGCCAGCAAAGACACACCCGGCTATGAGCAGTTCTTC
TRBV19,-,TRBJ2-2,16,-,CASSDDQGTNTGELFF,TGTGCCAGTAGTGACGATCAGGGGACCAACACCGGGGAGCTGTTTTTT
TRBV29-1,many,TRBJ2-1,12,-,CSVDGGVDEQFF,TGCAGCGTTGATGGTGGGGTCGATGAGCAGTTCTTC
TRBV21-1,-,TRBJ1-4,15,-,CASRPYDSFNEKLFF,TGTGCCAGCAGGCCCTATGACAGCTTTAATGAAAAACTGTTTTTT
TRBV11-3,-,TRBJ2-1,15,TRBD2,CASSRPSGRVAEQFF,TGTGCCAGCAGCCGTCCCAGCGGGAGGGTTGCCGAGCAGTTCTTC
TRBV7-2,-,TRBJ1-2,16,TRBD1,CASSSGTRGADYGYTF,TGTGCCAGCAGTTCCGGGACCAGGGGGGCTGACTATGGCTACACCTTC
TRBV5-1,-,TRBJ2-7,14,TRBD2,CASSFGLGSYEQYF,TGCGCCAGCAGCTTTGGACTAGGTTCCTACGAGCAGTACTTC
TRBV28,-,TRBJ2-7,16,TRBD2,CASRGPGTSGRFEQYF,TGTGCCAGCAGAGGACCTGGGACTAGCGGGAGGTTCGAGCAGTACTTC
TRBV9,-,TRBJ1-2,14,TRBD1,CASSPEGQFYGYTF,TGTGCCAGCAGCCCGGAGGGACAGTTCTATGGCTACACCTTC
TRBV9,-,TRBJ2-5,15,TRBD2,CASSPSLAGQETQYF,TGTGCCAGCAGCCCTTCACTAGCGGGGCAAGAGACCCAGTACTTC
TRBV28,-,TRBJ2-1,15,-,CASSLWSRAEDEQFF,TGTGCCAGCAGTTTATGGTCCCGGGCAGAGGATGAGCAGTTCTTC